The rows below give T cell receptor beta chains drawn from one sample of a study of spatial heterogeneity in lung cancer. MiXCR, run by TCRdb on the 5' RACE reads, gives a single entry per CDR3 protein. The table includes about 92,000 distinct CDR3 sequences, 12% detected once. The sequences come from PBMCs, collected at surgery. These receptors were taken from a male donor with early-stage non-small cell lung cancer. Each CDR3 is given with its conserved first and last residue. The D gene is left open where the match is weak. Clone size is not always given. Where it is, it says once, few, many or a class for expanded clones.

j_call v_call clone_size d_call cdr3_aa cdr3_nt
TRBJ2-2 TRBV4-2 few - CASSQSAGNTGELFF TGTGCCAGCAGCCAATCCGCGGGGAACACCGGGGAGCTGTTTTTT
TRBJ2-3 TRBV30 - - CAWSAGITDTQYF TGTGCCTGGAGTGCGGGAATCACAGATACGCAGTATTTT
TRBJ2-1 TRBV20-1 few TRBD2 CSARQLAGGHNEQFF TGCAGTGCTAGACAACTAGCGGGAGGTCACAATGAGCAGTTCTTC
TRBJ2-7 TRBV5-4 few TRBD1 CASSLMGQGYEQYF TGTGCCAGCAGCTTGATGGGACAGGGGTACGAGCAGTACTTC
TRBJ2-1 TRBV2 - TRBD1 CASSRDRVTNEQFF TGTGCCAGCAGTAGGGACAGGGTGACCAATGAGCAGTTCTTC
TRBJ2-3 TRBV19 many TRBD2 CASRASGGAADTQYF TGTGCCAGTAGAGCTAGCGGGGGGGCCGCAGATACGCAGTATTTT
TRBJ2-6 TRBV24-1 - TRBD1 CATSDGDRGFGANVLTF TGTGCCACCAGTGATGGGGACAGGGGTTTTGGGGCCAACGTCCTGACTTTC
TRBJ2-1 TRBV30 many - CAWSGDSNEQFF TGTGCCTGGAGTGGGGACTCCAATGAGCAGTTCTTC
TRBJ2-1 TRBV5-4 few TRBD2 CASSPGTSGGLFDEQFF TGTGCCAGCAGCCCCGGGACTAGCGGGGGGTTATTTGATGAGCAGTTCTTC
TRBJ2-5 TRBV7-9 many - CASSFFAGQETQYF TGTGCCAGCAGCTTCTTCGCGGGTCAAGAGACCCAGTACTTC
TRBJ1-1 TRBV4-2 few TRBD1 CASSQDRAGGRAFF TGTGCCAGCAGCCAAGATAGGGCAGGGGGGAGAGCTTTCTTT
TRBJ1-6 TRBV11-1 - - CASSGKSGTNNSPLHF TGTGCCAGCAGCGGGAAATCCGGGACAAATAATTCACCCCTCCACTTT
TRBJ2-3 TRBV5-1 - - CASSPDRRTDTQYF TGCGCCAGCAGCCCTGACAGACGCACAGATACGCAGTATTTT
TRBJ2-7 TRBV7-2 few - CASSPRDTRGEQYF TGTGCCAGCAGCCCACGGGACACTCGGGGGGAGCAGTACTTC
TRBJ2-4 TRBV5-1 - - CASSSGGENIQYF TGCGCCAGCTCTTCGGGGGGCGAAAACATTCAGTACTTC
TRBJ2-1 TRBV4-3 many TRBD1 CASSQDDRGRNEQFF TGCGCCAGCAGCCAAGATGACAGGGGGCGCAATGAGCAGTTCTTC
TRBJ2-5 TRBV30 few TRBD2 CAWSALAGQTQYF TGTGCCTGGAGCGCGCTAGCGGGCCAGACCCAGTACTTC
TRBJ1-5 TRBV2 few - CASSITGYPNQPQHF TGTGCCAGCAGTATTACAGGGTATCCAAATCAGCCCCAGCATTTT
TRBJ2-7 TRBV27 few TRBD2 CASSLGLAEVPHEQYF TGTGCCAGCAGTTTGGGACTAGCGGAGGTCCCCCACGAGCAGTACTTC
TRBJ2-7 TRBV7-2 many - CASSLGPGTYEQYF TGTGCCAGCAGCTTAGGTCCGGGTACCTACGAGCAGTACTTC
TRBJ1-2 TRBV6-5 - TRBD1 CASSYSGRGKGYTF TGTGCCAGCAGTTACTCCGGCAGGGGGAAGGGCTACACCTTC
TRBJ2-6 TRBV5-1 few - CASSSLGTSGANVLTF TGCGCCAGCAGCTCTTTAGGAACATCTGGGGCCAACGTCCTGACTTTC
TRBJ1-5 TRBV29-1 - TRBD1 CSVRTGLNQPQHF TGCAGCGTACGGACAGGGCTCAATCAGCCCCAGCATTTT
TRBJ2-3 TRBV7-8 - - CASSLGSGVDTQYF TGTGCCAGCAGCTTAGGGAGTGGGGTAGATACGCAGTATTTT
TRBJ1-1 TRBV27 - - CASTHSRAGEAFF TGTGCCAGCACCCATAGTCGGGCGGGTGAAGCTTTCTTT
TRBJ2-1 TRBV9 - TRBD2 CASSLGLEFGEQFF TGTGCCAGCAGTCTGGGACTAGAATTTGGTGAGCAGTTCTTC
TRBJ1-5 TRBV12-3/TRBV12-4 few - CASSSGRSYSNQPQHF TGTGCCAGCAGTTCTGGACGGTCTTATAGCAATCAGCCCCAGCATTTT
TRBJ2-7 TRBV20-1 few TRBD2 CSASTSRGAYYEQYF TGCAGTGCATCGACTAGCCGAGGGGCTTACTACGAGCAGTACTTC
TRBJ1-6 TRBV4-2 once TRBD1 CASSEAETGVNSPLHF TGTGCCAGCAGCGAGGCCGAGACAGGGGTTAATTCACCCCTCCACTTT
TRBJ1-5 TRBV6-5 few TRBD1 CASRRTGFSSNQPQHF TGTGCCAGCAGAAGGACAGGGTTTTCTAGCAATCAGCCCCAGCATTTT
TRBJ2-3 TRBV5-1 - - CASSLEYSSGDTQYF TGCGCCAGCAGCTTGGAATACAGCAGTGGAGATACGCAGTATTTT
TRBJ2-4 TRBV20-1 - TRBD2 CSARDPLAGGGDIQYF TGCAGTGCTAGAGATCCCCTAGCGGGGGGCGGAGACATTCAGTACTTC
TRBJ1-2 TRBV28 - TRBD1 CASRQAPGQDYGYTF TGTGCCAGCAGACAAGCCCCGGGACAGGACTATGGCTACACCTTC
TRBJ2-7 TRBV27 - TRBD1 CASSRDRAFSYEQYF TGTGCCAGCAGTAGGGACAGGGCTTTCTCCTACGAGCAGTACTTC
TRBJ2-5 TRBV2 few TRBD1 CASRWTGGAETQYF TGTGCCAGCAGGTGGACAGGGGGTGCAGAGACCCAGTACTTC
TRBJ2-7 TRBV11-2 few - CASSSTPYYEQYF TGTGCCAGCAGCTCTACGCCCTACTACGAGCAGTACTTC
TRBJ1-2 TRBV9 - - CASSVGQQTTISYTF TGTGCCAGCAGCGTCGGACAGCAAACAACTATTAGCTACACCTTC
TRBJ2-5 TRBV7-2 many - CASSLGQFQETQYF TGTGCCAGCAGCTTAGGACAGTTCCAAGAGACCCAGTACTTC
TRBJ2-1 TRBV6-2/TRBV6-3 few - CASSTQGYEQFF TGTGCCAGCAGTACCCAGGGTTATGAGCAGTTCTTC
TRBJ2-2 TRBV21-1 - - CASSKAWTGDTGELFF TGTGCCAGCAGCAAAGCTTGGACAGGGGACACCGGGGAGCTGTTTTTT
TRBJ2-2 TRBV7-3 large TRBD2 CASSLNPAGGPGAGELFF TGTGCCAGCAGCTTAAATCCAGCGGGAGGGCCTGGGGCCGGGGAGCTGTTTTTT
TRBJ1-3 TRBV28 few - CASSLVGRRGRNTIYF TGTGCCAGCAGTTTGGTCGGCCGCAGGGGACGAAACACCATATATTTT
TRBJ2-1 TRBV4-3 many - CASSQERGTGYNEQFF TGCGCCAGCAGCCAAGAGAGAGGGACTGGCTACAATGAGCAGTTCTTC
TRBJ1-5 TRBV28 - - CASSTTGISQPQHF TGTGCCAGCAGTACTACAGGGATTTCTCAGCCCCAGCATTTT
TRBJ2-2 TRBV24-1 - - CAIGSAGLNTGELFF TGTGCCATCGGGAGTGCGGGACTGAACACCGGGGAGCTGTTTTTT
TRBJ1-2 TRBV11-2 many - CASSLVSLNYGYTF TGTGCCAGCAGCTTAGTCAGTCTTAACTATGGCTACACCTTC
TRBJ1-1 TRBV20-1 - - CSARDNSIYTEAFF TGCAGTGCTAGAGATAACAGCATCTACACTGAAGCTTTCTTT
TRBJ2-2 TRBV18 few - CASSPPVDTGELFF TGTGCCAGCTCACCACCGGTGGACACCGGGGAGCTGTTTTTT
TRBJ2-2 TRBV7-6 few - CASTPGVDGELFF TGTGCCAGCACCCCCGGAGTCGACGGGGAGCTGTTTTTT
TRBJ1-3 TRBV3-1 - - CASSQGPIGNTIYF TGTGCCAGCAGCCAAGGTCCGATTGGAAACACCATATATTTT
TRBJ2-1 TRBV11-2 - - CASSLDAGTYNEQFF TGTGCCAGCAGCTTAGATGCGGGCACCTACAATGAGCAGTTCTTC
TRBJ2-1 TRBV20-1 - - CSARDYRQGSLNEQFF TGCAGTGCTAGAGATTATCGGCAGGGGTCCCTCAATGAGCAGTTCTTC
TRBJ2-7 TRBV11-1 - - CASSSGTEQYF TGTGCCAGCAGTTCGGGAACCGAGCAGTACTTC
TRBJ2-1 TRBV24-1 many TRBD2 CATSGRGGNEQFF TGTGCCACCAGTGGGCGGGGGGGCAATGAGCAGTTCTTC
TRBJ2-3 TRBV18 few - CASSESLTDTQYF TGTGCCAGCTCAGAGAGTCTCACAGATACGCAGTATTTT
TRBJ1-5 TRBV6-2/TRBV6-3 - TRBD1 CASRWTGGGQPQHF TGTGCCAGCAGATGGACAGGGGGCGGACAGCCCCAGCATTTT
TRBJ2-3 TRBV11-1 few - CASSSRLSSTDTQYF TGTGCCAGCAGCTCCCGACTATCTAGCACAGATACGCAGTATTTT